Below are 27 T cell receptor beta chains sequenced from a single sample in a study of T-cell memory formation after mild COVID-19. MiXCR, run by TCRdb on the 5' RACE reads, gives a single entry per CDR3 protein. The sample shows over 250,000 distinct CDR3 sequences, 15% of them seen only once. Sequencing input: PBMCs or a T cell subset sorted from them (not recorded which). The receptors shown here come from a young man who had mild COVID-19 (a few samples of this study predate the infection). Cell type and time point are not known.

The chain is built from TRBV2 and TRBJ2-1; D gene uncertain. CDR3 length: 15 amino acids. V was trimmed by 1 base and J by 0 bases, leaving 7 bases between them. The V gene's germline CDR1 is SNHLY and CDR2 FYNNEI. The CDR3 coding sequence is TGTGCCAGCAGTGAAGGGCAGTTCTCCTACAATGAGCAGTTCTTC. It codes for CASSEGQFSYNEQFF.

This clonotype was detected only a few times. V and J are TRBV20-1 and TRBJ2-1; 7 nucleotides agree with TRBD1. Trimming took 5 bases from V and 7 from J; bases not matched to a gene: 8. The CDR3 totals 13 residues. Germline V gene sequence: CDR1 DFQATT, CDR2 SNEGSKA (reference sequence). CDR3 protein: CSASPGQLNEQFF. In nucleotides, the CDR3 is TGCAGTGCTTCTCCGGGACAGTTGAATGAGCAGTTCTTC.

J is TRBJ1-5 and V is TRBV28; TRBD1 matches at 7 bases. With 3 bases clipped from V and 4 bases from J, the junction kept 6 bases outside the gene matches. The CDR3 spans 15 residues. Germline V gene data show CDR1 as MDHEN and CDR2 as SYDVKM. This CDR3 reads CASSFTGVGNQPQHF. Here the CDR3 DNA reads TGTGCCAGCAGTTTCACAGGGGTGGGGAATCAGCCCCAGCATTTT.

This clonotype occurred a few times. V and J are TRBV7-6 and TRBJ1-1, with a tentative D call TRBD1 (5 bases). The CDR3 totals 14 residues. V lost 4 bases to trimming and J lost 4 bases, with 13 bases between them. CDR1 SGHVS and CDR2 FNYEAQ come from the germline V gene. CDR3 sequence: CASSSSGGVTEAFF. The CDR3 nucleotides read TGTGCCAGCAGCTCCTCCGGAGGGGTCACTGAAGCTTTCTTT.

The chain combines TRBV7-9 with TRBJ2-2, with D uncertain. Germline V gene sequence: CDR1 SEHNR, CDR2 FQNEAQ (reference sequence). This CDR3 is built from 17 residues. Trimming pared 4 bases from V and 2 bases from J, leaving 17 bases between. The CDR3 loop is CASSSSSIFTNTGELFF. For the CDR3, the DNA is TGTGCCAGCAGCTCGTCATCGATTTTCACAAACACCGGGGAGCTGTTTTTT.

This clonotype was observed a few times. The chain carries TRBV4-1 and TRBJ2-2; D gene ambiguous. The length of the CDR3 is 13 residues. V was pared by 5 bases and J by 9 bases, with 13 bases between. Germline V gene lookup returns CDR1 MGHRA and CDR2 YSYEKL. CDR3 sequence reads: CASSDYPSRELFF. DNA for the CDR3: TGCGCCAGCAGCGATTACCCCTCTAGGGAGCTGTTTTTT.

This chain joins TRBV7-3 and TRBJ1-3; D might be TRBD1 (5 bases). Germline V lookup: CDR1 SGHTA, CDR2 FQGTGA. Between the trimmed V and J ends, which lost 3 bases and 2 bases, there was a span of 11 bases. The CDR3 sequence is 15 residues long. The CDR3: CASSLTATPGNTIYF. CDR3 DNA: TGTGCCAGCAGCTTGACAGCCACGCCTGGAAACACCATATATTTT.

This clonotype appeared a few times. The V call is TRBV4-1, the J call TRBJ2-2; no clear D gene. CDR1 is MGHRA, CDR2 YSYEKL, per germline. There are 15 residues in the CDR3. Trimming cost V 0 bases and J 8 bases, with 13 bases left between them. CDR3 loop: CASSQEAGWLGELFF. The CDR3 bases are TGCGCCAGCAGCCAAGAGGCAGGTTGGCTGGGGGAGCTGTTTTTT.

V usage is TRBV6-6 and J usage is TRBJ2-7; TRBD1 or TRBD2 may be the D gene (5 bases each). V was shortened by 6 bases and J by 3 bases, with 12 bases between the two germline ends. CDR1 and CDR2 from the germline V gene are MNHNY and SVGAGI (reference sequence). CDR3 length: 13 residues. CDR3 in amino acids: CASREEGVYEQYV. Here the CDR3 DNA reads TGTGCCAGCAGGGAGGAAGGGGTCTACGAGCAGTACGTC.

This clonotype was observed a handful of times. The rearrangement uses TRBV15 and TRBJ1-2; the D is unclear. CDR3 size: 14 residues. Trimming left V 0 bases short and J 4 bases short, with 9 bases between. Germline CDR1 is LNHNV and CDR2 is YYDKDF (reference sequence). The CDR3 reads CATSRDGGIYGYTF. The CDR3 DNA sequence: TGTGCCACCAGCAGAGATGGAGGGATCTATGGCTACACCTTC.

This clonotype turned up a few times. J is TRBJ1-3 and V is TRBV2; D unresolved. V gave up 2 bases and J gave up 4 bases, with 9 bases separating them. Germline assignment: CDR1 SNHLY and CDR2 FYNNEI. The CDR3 runs to 14 residues. The CDR3 bases are TGTGCCAGCAGTGAACCCAGGTCAGGAAACACCATATATTTT. Protein product: CASSEPRSGNTIYF.

This chain joins TRBV20-1 and TRBJ2-3, with 9 nucleotides matching TRBD2. J lost 0 bases, V lost 6 bases, and 4 bases had no gene match. CDR3 length: 14 residues. Germline assignment: CDR1 DFQATT and CDR2 SNEGSKA (reference sequence). The CDR3 DNA reads TGCAGTGCCCTCAGCGGGGGGAGCACAGATACGCAGTATTTT. This gives the protein CSALSGGSTDTQYF.

The sample holds a few counts of this clonotype. CDR3 sequence reads: CASSLQGAIAGELFF. The DNA of the CDR3 is TGTGCCAGCAGCTTGCAGGGGGCCATCGCCGGGGAGCTGTTTTTT. The rearrangement joins TRBV11-1 to TRBJ2-2; 8 bases agree with TRBD1. The CDR3 is 15 residues long. Losses at the gene ends were 3 bases for V and 6 bases for J; bases not matched to a gene: 6. The germline CDR1 and CDR2 sequences are SGHAT and FQDESV (reference sequence).

The V gene is TRBV6-1, the J gene TRBJ2-7; D uncertain. Germline V gives CDR1 MNHNS, CDR2 SASEGT. CDR3 size: 13 residues. V was shortened by 2 bases and J by 2 bases, with 7 bases between the two germline ends. CDR3 nucleotides: TGTGCCAGCAGTGAAAGACCTCCCTACGAGCAGTACTTC. Protein: CASSERPPYEQYF.

V and J are TRBV9 and TRBJ2-3; perhaps TRBD2 as D (5 bases). V lost 4 bases, J lost 2 bases, and 14 bases lay in between. The CDR3 covers 15 residues. The V gene's germline CDR1 is SGDLS and CDR2 YYNGEE. DNA for the CDR3: TGTGCCAGCAGCACGCCATCCGGGAACACAGATACGCAGTATTTT. The encoded protein is CASSTPSGNTDTQYF.

The J gene is TRBJ2-2, the V gene TRBV20-1; TRBD2 aligns across 7 bases. The CDR3 has 14 amino acids. Trimming at V came to 1 base and at J to 8 bases, leaving 7 bases not matched to a gene. Germline CDR1 is DFQATT and CDR2 is SNEGSKA (reference sequence). The CDR3 DNA sequence: TGCAGTGCTAGAGCGGGAGGTGAATTAGGGGAGCTGTTTTTT. This translates into CSARAGGELGELFF.

This clonotype was seen a few times. This chain links TRBV15 with TRBJ2-7, with D unresolved. The germline V and J ends were trimmed by 0 bases and 6 bases, with 12 bases remaining between them. In germline, CDR1 is LNHNV, CDR2 YYDKDF (reference sequence). CDR3 length: 14 amino acids. The DNA for the CDR3 is TGTGCCACCAGCAGAGATCTAGTTCGAGGCGAGCAGTACTTC. Protein sequence: CATSRDLVRGEQYF.

The chain couples TRBV7-3 to TRBJ2-3, with TRBD2 identical over 14 bases. Per germline, CDR1 SGHTA and CDR2 FQGTGA. The CDR3 has 18 amino acids. V was clipped by 5 bases and J by 6 bases; unmatched bases: 13. CDR3 in DNA: TGTGCCAGCAGCGCTAACATTGGACTAGCGGGGGGAATGGATACGCAGTATTTT. Residues: CASSANIGLAGGMDTQYF. The full variable domain, in which reference TRBV7-3 and TRBJ2-3 provide the parts outside the CDR3, is GAGVSQTPSNKVTEKGKYVELRCDPISGHTALYWYRQSLGQGPEFLIYFQGTGAADDSGLPNDRFFAVRPEGSVSTLKIQRTERGDSAVYLCASSANIGLAGGMDTQYFGPGTRLTVL.

The chain has TRBV21-1 and TRBJ2-2; TRBD1 reflects the table's D call only, with no check against the DNA. TRBV21-1 counts as a pseudogene. This CDR3 has 14 amino acids. For the CDR3, the DNA is TGTGCCAGCCCAGGACAGGAGAACACCGGGGAGCTGTTTTTT. Protein sequence: CASPGQENTGELFF.

This clonotype was recorded a few times. The chain employs TRBV18 and TRBJ1-4, with D perhaps matching TRBD1 (5 bases). V lost 4 bases, J lost 7 bases, and 13 bases lay in between. This CDR3 is built from 14 residues. Germline V gives CDR1 KGHSH, CDR2 LQKENI. The CDR3 spells CASSLSGGTEKLFF. As DNA, the CDR3 is TGTGCCAGCTCACTCAGCGGGGGGACTGAAAAACTGTTTTTT.

The CDR3 DNA reads as TGTGCCAGCAGCTTCCGGACTAGTACGAATGAGCAGTTCTTC. It codes for CASSFRTSTNEQFF. The gene calls are TRBV7-2 and TRBJ2-1; 7 nucleotides match TRBD2. The CDR3 is 14 amino acids. Unmatched junction bases numbered 6, after V lost 3 bases and J lost 7 bases. CDR1 SGHTA and CDR2 FQGNSA come from the germline V gene. The entire variable domain, with the rest obtained from reference TRBV7-2 and TRBJ2-1, is as follows: GAGVSQSPSNKVTEKGKDVELRCDPISGHTALYWYRQSLGQGLEFLIYFQGNSAPDKSGLPSDRFSAERTGGSVSTLTIQRTQQEDSAVYLCASSFRTSTNEQFFGPGTRLTVL.

This chain links TRBV12-3 or TRBV12-4 with TRBJ1-3, with D perhaps TRBD1 (6 bases). This CDR3 contains 16 residues. The V end was cut by 1 base, the J end by 2 bases, with 12 bases between. Written as DNA, the CDR3 is TGTGCCAGCAGTTTAGGGACAGTAAATCCTGGAAACACCATATATTTT. Encoded protein: CASSLGTVNPGNTIYF.

V is TRBV6-5 and J is TRBJ2-5; 14 bases line up with TRBD2. Per the germline V gene, CDR1 is MNHEY and CDR2 is SVGAGI. The CDR3 runs 16 residues. J lost 5 bases, V lost 6 bases, and 8 bases had no gene match. The CDR3 region is CASSRTSGGTGETQYF. CDR3 nucleotide sequence: TGTGCCAGCAGCAGGACTAGCGGGGGGACGGGGGAGACCCAGTACTTC.

The CDR3 DNA reads TGCAGTGCTAGAGGGGAGCTGTTATCAGAGACCCAGTACTTC. It codes for CSARGELLSETQYF. The genes are TRBV20-1 and TRBJ2-5; TRBD2 might be the D (5 bases). Germline assignment: CDR1 DFQATT and CDR2 SNEGSKA (reference sequence). The CDR3 is 14 amino acids. Trimming pared 1 base from V and 4 bases from J, leaving 13 bases between.

J is TRBJ2-7 and V is TRBV5-1; D remains ambiguous. Germline-derived CDR1 and CDR2 are SGHRS and YFSETQ. V was cut by 1 base and J by 0 bases, with 5 bases left in between. The CDR3 is 13 residues long. In DNA, the CDR3 is TGCGCCAGCAGCTTGTTGAGCTCCTACGAGCAGTACTTC. As protein: CASSLLSSYEQYF.

This chain links TRBV18 with TRBJ2-7, with 7 nucleotides matching TRBD1. CDR1 and CDR2 (germline): KGHSH, LQKENI. This CDR3 contains 13 residues. The V and J ends lost 4 bases and 7 bases, in that order; junction bases with no gene match: 7. The CDR3 is CASSQGAQREQYF. For the CDR3, the DNA is TGTGCCAGCTCACAGGGGGCGCAGAGGGAGCAGTACTTC.

This clonotype has just a few counts. V usage is TRBV6-5 and J usage is TRBJ1-2, with unresolved D. The germline V gene has CDR1 MNHEY and CDR2 SVGAGI. This CDR3 spans 14 amino acids. Trimming shortened V by 0 bases and J by 5 bases, and 10 bases separated the two germline ends. Here the CDR3 reads CASSYSPGGYGYTF. The DNA for the CDR3 is TGTGCCAGCAGTTACTCACCAGGAGGGTATGGCTACACCTTC.